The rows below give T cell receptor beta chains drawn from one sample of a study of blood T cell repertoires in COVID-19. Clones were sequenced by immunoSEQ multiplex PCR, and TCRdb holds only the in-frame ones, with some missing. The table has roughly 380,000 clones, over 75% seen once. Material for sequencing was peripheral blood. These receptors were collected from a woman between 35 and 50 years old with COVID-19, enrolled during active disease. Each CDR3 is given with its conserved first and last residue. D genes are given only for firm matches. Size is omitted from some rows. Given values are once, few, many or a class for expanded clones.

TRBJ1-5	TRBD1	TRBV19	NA	TGTGCCAGTAGCCGGGACAGAGATCAGCCCCAGCATTTT	CASSRDRDQPQHF
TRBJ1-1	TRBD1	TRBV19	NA	TGTGCCAGTAGTATCCTGGACAGGGAAGGGAACACTGAAGCTTTCTTT	CASSILDREGNTEAFF
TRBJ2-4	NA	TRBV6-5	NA	TGTGCCAGCAGTTACTCAGGGGGTAAAAACATTCAGTACTTC	CASSYSGGKNIQYF
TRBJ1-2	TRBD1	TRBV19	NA	TGTGCCAGTAGTATGGGGACAGACTATGGCTACACCTTC	CASSMGTDYGYTF
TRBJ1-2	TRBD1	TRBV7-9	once	TGTGCCAGCAGCTTCGGGGACAGGGGGCATGGCTACACCTTC	CASSFGDRGHGYTF
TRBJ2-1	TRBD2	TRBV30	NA	TGTGCCTGGAGACTCCGACTAGCGGGAGTACAGGATGAGCAGTTCTTC	CAWRLRLAGVQDEQFF
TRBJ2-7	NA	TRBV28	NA	TGTGCCAGCAGAGCAAGCGGGTCCCGCTCCTACGAGCAGTACTTC	CASRASGSRSYEQYF
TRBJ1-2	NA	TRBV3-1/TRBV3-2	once	TGTGCCAGCAGCCCGCACGGGAACTATGGCTACACCTTC	CASSPHGNYGYTF
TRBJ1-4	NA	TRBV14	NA	TGTGCCAGCAGCCAGGGGGCAGGGAACGAAAAACTGTTTTTT	CASSQGAGNEKLFF
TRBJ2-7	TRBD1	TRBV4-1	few	TGCGCCAGCAGCCACAGGACAGGGTCACCTTCCGAGCAGTACTTC	CASSHRTGSPSEQYF